This T cell receptor (beta chain) derives from a study of T cell responses to AZD1222 COVID-19 vaccine. Findings and caveats of the study: Baseline serostatus was positive in only a handful of AZD1222 recipients.

Comments on this clone: What it binds is not known.

Generated by immunoSEQ multiplex PCR, the TCRdb table keeps only in-frame clones and is missing some. The sample includes 120,000 to 150,000 clones, approximately 90% seen only once; the top ten take roughly 3.1%. Germline trimming cut 5 bases from V and 3 bases from J; bases unmatched to any gene: 3. CDR3 length: 13 residues. Germline assignment: CDR1 SGHTA and CDR2 FQGTGA. Specimen: peripheral blood, collected on day 0 of AZD1222 vaccination. This sequence was found in an adult in good health. The chain joins TRBV7-3 to TRBJ2-7; 8 nucleotides line up with TRBD1. Here the CDR3 DNA reads TGTGCCAGCAGCCACAGGGGGAACTACGAGCAGTACTTC. Its protein is CASSHRGNYEQYF.